This TCR beta chain was recorded in a study of CD4+ T cells in melanoma. Findings of the study overall: CD8+ T cell, macrophage and B cell function reportedly correlated with neoantigen-specific CD4+ T cells. In melanoma, neoantigen-specific CD4+ T cells reportedly differed in differentiation state.

Note on this clone: The antigen is undetermined.

The CDR3 contains 17 residues. V was pared by 4 bases and J by 4 bases, with 13 bases of the junction left unmatched. The germline gives CDR1 SEHNR, CDR2 FQNEAQ (reference sequence). TCRdb keeps only in-frame clones here, not all; method: immunoSEQ multiplex PCR. The sample contains 140,000 or so clones, roughly 91% of which appear only once. The clonotype comes from a human donor with melanoma. V and J are TRBV7-9 and TRBJ1-3, with 7 bases matching TRBD1. Written as DNA, the CDR3 is TGTGCCAGCAGCTCCGGGGTAAAGGGGGCGCCGGGAAACACCATATATTTT. The encoded protein is CASSSGVKGAPGNTIYF.